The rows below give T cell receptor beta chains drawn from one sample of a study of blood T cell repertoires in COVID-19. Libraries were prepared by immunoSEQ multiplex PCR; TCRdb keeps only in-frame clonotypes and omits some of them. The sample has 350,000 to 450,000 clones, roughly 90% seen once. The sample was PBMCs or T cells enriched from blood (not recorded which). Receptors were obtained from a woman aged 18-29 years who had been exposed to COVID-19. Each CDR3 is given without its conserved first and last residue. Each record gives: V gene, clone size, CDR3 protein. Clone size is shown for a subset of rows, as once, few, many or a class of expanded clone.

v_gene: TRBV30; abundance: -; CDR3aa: AWSVQGHEQY
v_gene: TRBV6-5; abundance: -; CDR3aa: ASSYTGSYGYT
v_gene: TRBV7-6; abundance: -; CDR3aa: ASSFPFRTGELQPQH
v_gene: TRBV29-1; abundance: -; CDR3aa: SVEIFSALGADTQY
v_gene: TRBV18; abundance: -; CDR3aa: ASSPRDRGMETQY
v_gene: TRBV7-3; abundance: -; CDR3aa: ASSSGTSGETQY
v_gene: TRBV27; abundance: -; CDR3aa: ASSFRTGLEQY
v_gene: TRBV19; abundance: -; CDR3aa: ASNRQGLWDGYT
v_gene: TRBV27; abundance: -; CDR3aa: ASSLYSLAGDLDTGELF
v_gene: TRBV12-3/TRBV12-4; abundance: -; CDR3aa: ASSWTAYEQY
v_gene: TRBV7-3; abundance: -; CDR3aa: ASSERGWDTQY
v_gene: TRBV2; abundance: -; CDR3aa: ASKPLAGRETQY
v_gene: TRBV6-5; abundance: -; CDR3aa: ASDRPGGYGYT
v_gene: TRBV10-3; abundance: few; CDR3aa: AIMGGAYEQY
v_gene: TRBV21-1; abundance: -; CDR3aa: ASSHRDRALVAYNEQF
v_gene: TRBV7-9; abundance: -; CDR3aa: ASRDPGTGGLEQY
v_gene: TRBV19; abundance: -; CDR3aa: ASRPTGGGYT
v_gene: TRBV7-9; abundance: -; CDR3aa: ASSIRPQGANTEAF
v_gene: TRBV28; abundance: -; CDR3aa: AAGGGTEAF
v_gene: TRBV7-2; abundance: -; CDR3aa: ASSPRGGGGPEAF
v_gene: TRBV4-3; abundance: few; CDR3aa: ASSQDAVAEINEKLF
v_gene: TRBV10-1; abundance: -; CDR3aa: ARPRTSKNIQY
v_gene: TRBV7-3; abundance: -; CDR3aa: ASSPGGGTEAF
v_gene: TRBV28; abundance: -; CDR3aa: ASSSRWTGVVGEKLF
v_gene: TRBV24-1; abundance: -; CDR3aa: ATRDRLDEQF
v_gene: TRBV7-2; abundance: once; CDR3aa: ASSFAAGGKAYEQY
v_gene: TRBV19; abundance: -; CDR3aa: ASTLTPSSGNTIY
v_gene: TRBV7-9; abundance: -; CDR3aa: ASSPTGGRETGELF
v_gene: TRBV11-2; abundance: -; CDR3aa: ASSLGLAGSEQF
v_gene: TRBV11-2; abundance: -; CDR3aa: ASSLAPHEPMYNEQF
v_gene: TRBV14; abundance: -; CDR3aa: ASSPRWSSYNEQF
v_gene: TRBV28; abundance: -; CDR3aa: ASSELSGNQETQY
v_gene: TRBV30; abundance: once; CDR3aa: AWSTQGAGEQF
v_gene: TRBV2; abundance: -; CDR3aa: ASSSRTGSEQF
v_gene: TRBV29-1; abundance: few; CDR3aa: SVEDTGGSNEQF
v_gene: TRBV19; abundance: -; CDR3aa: ASSGNKNTGELF
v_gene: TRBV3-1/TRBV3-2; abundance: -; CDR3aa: ASSQEAGAPYNEQF
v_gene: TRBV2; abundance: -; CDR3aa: ASSEGRTRAF
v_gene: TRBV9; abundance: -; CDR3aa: ASSAGTVPNSGNTIY
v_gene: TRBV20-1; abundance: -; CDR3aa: SASGGTPLAASSYEQY
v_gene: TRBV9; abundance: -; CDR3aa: ASSNSGETQY
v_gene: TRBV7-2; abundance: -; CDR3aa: ASGGFTDTQY
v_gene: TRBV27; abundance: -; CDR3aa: ASSLLGTGNYGYT
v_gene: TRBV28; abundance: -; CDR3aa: ASSQSRQGSGGNYGYT
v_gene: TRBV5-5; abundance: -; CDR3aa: ASSFRGTGTSYEQY
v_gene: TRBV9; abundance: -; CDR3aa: ASSRLPRTGNTEAF